This T cell receptor (beta chain) came from a study of T cells in Graves' hyperthyroidism and ophthalmopathy (dated by TCRdb to the late 2010s). Describing the broader study: Peripheral blood was sampled at the time of initial diagnosis, prior to any treatment. The paper describes TCR Vbeta CDR3 sequencing of 140 or so peripheral blood samples, made up of roughly 40 ophthalmopathy patients, around 78 hyperthyroidism patients and about 17 progressor patients. The roughly 91 discovery patients were randomly divided into training and test sets at a 7:3 ratio. Prospective prediction of ophthalmopathy was tested in an independent validation cohort of fewer than 20 hyperthyroidism patients and 17 patients who later progressed to ophthalmopathy. Thyroid tissue and blood T-cell repertoires from about 6 Graves' hyperthyroidism patients were also compared in the study. After blood sampling, hyperthyroidism patients were treated with methimazole at a starting dose of 30 mg daily, and ophthalmopathy patients were treated with high-dose intravenous methylprednisolone. A discovery cohort of approximately 97 patients, about 43 with Graves' ophthalmopathy and approximately 60 with stable Graves' hyperthyroidism, was used to find distinguishing TCR V-J signatures. Beyond this particular receptor, the publication reports: A 13 V-J signature model separated ophthalmopathy from stable hyperthyroidism, with 87.88% sensitivity and about 81% specificity in cross-validation and 80%/75% in testing. Sample size was not statistically predetermined, and blinding of investigators to group allocation was not performed. In validation, progression to ophthalmopathy was predicted by the model with nearly 71% sensitivity and around 76% specificity, a median of roughly 6 months before onset. Most expanded thyroid clonotypes (frequency above 0.001) were also detected in blood, a finding suggesting that blood repertoires may reflect thyroid immune responses.

This clonotype was detected ten times or more. Its recognized antigen is unknown. There are no base qualities to consult, and no much larger clone falls within one base. Amplification of TCR beta CDR3 regions was carried out from RNA transcripts. A first-round RT-PCR of the TCR CDR3 used the HTBI primer set with the Qiagen OneStep RT-PCR kit. The libraries were constructed in a second round of multiplex PCR and then size-selected and purified. The libraries were sequenced on an Illumina HiSeq2000 using paired-end 100 bp reads. Regarding the original processing steps: SOAPnuke was used to process the raw data, removing reads that contained adapters or uncalled bases, had a mean Phred below 15, or lacked an exact match to the constant primer or identifier. High-quality paired reads were merged using COPE v1.2.5, and each unique nucleotide sequence was defined as a clonotype. MiTCR v1.1 was used to align the clonotypes against IMGT TRBV, TRBD and TRBJ reference segments. Analysis was restricted to V-J combinations with a frequency above 0.0001, which covered about 99% of repertoires. The TCS score was defined as F50 (clonal expansion) divided by E x V (chaos), with BLOSUM62-based TCRdist calculated between CDR3 peptides within each V-J. Welch's t-statistics and random forest reduced fewer than 550 V-J features to about 13, which were used in a naive Bayes classifier (R e1071). TCRdb ran its own pipeline on the public reads, namely fastp trimming at Q25 and MiXCR clone calling, and kept in-frame beta chains. Rows are unified per CDR3 protein, each entry keeping the most common DNA and genes. The authors' filters were not applied to this entry. For this sample the table gives roughly 740,000 distinct CDR3 sequences, of which about a sixth were detected only once. 8.4% of the sample comes from the top ten.

Stable Graves' hyperthyroidism was defined as the absence of progression to ophthalmopathy over 18 months of follow-up. Hyperthyroidism patients were aged 18 to 65 years and newly diagnosed, with disease duration of less than 2 months. Any patient with an uncontrolled infection, another autoimmune disease, pregnancy or lactation was excluded. Clinical symptoms, serum thyroxine and TRAb, thyroid ultrasound, and orbital computed tomography formed the basis for the diagnoses. PBMCs were isolated from about 9.2 ml of fresh peripheral blood by Ficoll-Paque density gradient centrifugation. Total RNA was extracted using Trizol reagent, and RNA quality was assessed on an Agilent 2100 Bioanalyzer. This sequence was found in a man younger than 35 with Graves' hyperthyroidism. Sequencing was done on a sample of blood.

At the DNA level, the sequence is TGTGCCAGCAGTTCTCCAGGGAGGGCGGGTTCCGGGGAGCTGTTTTTT. Its product reads: CASSSPGRAGSGELFF. This receptor chain uses TRBV28 and TRBJ2-2; 7 junctional bases match TRBD2. CDR1 is given as MDHEN and CDR2 as SYDVKM, both from the germline V gene. Including cysteine and phenylalanine, the CDR3 has 16 amino acids. The only DNA kept is the CDR3, 48 bases in frame from the first base. V is pruned by 4 bases and J by 6 bases, leaving 11 bases of the junction without a gene match.